These 15 T cell receptor beta chains were sequenced from one sample in a study of shared clonotypes between healthy human individuals. Produced via immunoSEQ multiplex PCR; TCRdb's table is partial and in-frame only. Of 2 million to 3 million clones in the sample, approximately 93% were seen once. Sequenced sample: naive CD4+ T cells from PBMCs. The subset: CD45RA+ positively selected. All receptors come from a man younger than 35 in good health. Some clones in this sample may be carry-over from other donors' samples.

The chain has TRBV5-4 and TRBJ1-2, with TRBD1 identical over 7 bases. The V and J ends lost 0 bases and 5 bases, in that order; junction bases with no gene match: 4. Germline V gene sequence: CDR1 SGHNT, CDR2 YYREEE (reference sequence). CDR3 length equals 14 residues. CDR3 sequence: CASSLGDRPYGYTF. CDR3 sequence (DNA): TGTGCCAGCAGCTTGGGGGACAGACCATATGGCTACACCTTC.

V gene TRBV28 combines with J gene TRBJ1-1; the D gene is possibly TRBD1 (6 bases). This CDR3 has 12 residues. Germline V lookup: CDR1 MDHEN, CDR2 SYDVKM. Trimming stripped 6 bases from V and 11 bases from J, with 16 bases between. Written as DNA, the CDR3 is TGTGCCAGCAGGGCCGGACAGCTCAGGGCTTTCTTT. It specifies CASRAGQLRAFF.

The chain links TRBV7-3 to TRBJ1-1, with 8 nucleotides matching TRBD1. Per germline, CDR1 SGHTA and CDR2 FQGTGA. The CDR3 is 15 residues long. Trimming cost V 5 bases and J 3 bases; bases outside gene matches: 8. CDR3 DNA: TGTGCCAGCAGCCCCGCACCGACAGGGGACACTGAAGCTTTCTTT. It yields the protein CASSPAPTGDTEAFF. Together with reference TRBV7-3 and TRBJ1-1, the CDR3 gives the full variable domain: GAGVSQTPSNKVTEKGKYVELRCDPISGHTALYWYRQSLGQGPEFLIYFQGTGAADDSGLPNDRFFAVRPEGSVSTLKIQRTERGDSAVYLCASSPAPTGDTEAFFGQGTRLTVV.

This chain connects TRBV2 to TRBJ1-5; D unclear. CDR1 is SNHLY, CDR2 FYNNEI, per germline. V lost 4 bases and J 7 bases, leaving 14 bases between the germline ends. CDR3 length: 14 residues. The CDR3 DNA is TGTGCCAGCAGTGTGTTTGGAGGGAACCAGCCCCAGCATTTT. Its translation: CASSVFGGNQPQHF.

This clone appeared a single time. This same CDR3 is encoded by further DNA sequences in the sample. The chain couples TRBV19 to TRBJ1-2; D unresolved. Germline-derived CDR1 and CDR2 are LNHDA and SQIVND (reference sequence). The CDR3 runs to 12 residues. V lost 3 bases, J lost 8 bases, and 10 bases lay in between. The CDR3 coding sequence is TGTGCCAGTAGTATCGGGAAAGGGGGCTACACCTTC. Encoded protein: CASSIGKGGYTF.

The chain carries TRBV19 and TRBJ1-3, with D unresolved. CDR1 and CDR2 (germline): LNHDA, SQIVND (reference sequence). The CDR3 is 16 residues long. Trimming took off 7 bases at V and 0 bases at J, with 16 bases between the two ends. CDR3 in DNA: TGTGCCAGTACCGAAATTGGTGTGGGCTCTGGAAACACCATATATTTT. Its translation: CASTEIGVGSGNTIYF. The full variable domain, in which reference TRBV19 and TRBJ1-3 provide the parts outside the CDR3, is DGGITQSPKYLFRKEGQNVTLSCEQNLNHDAMYWYRQDPGQGLRLIYYSQIVNDFQKGDIAEGYSVSREKKESFPLTVTSAQKNPTAFYLCASTEIGVGSGNTIYFGEGSWLTVV.

The chain is built from TRBV5-1 and TRBJ2-5; D is unclear. Deletions cut 4 bases from V and 4 bases from J, with 17 bases between. The CDR3 length is 15 residues. Per the germline V gene, CDR1 is SGHRS and CDR2 is YFSETQ. CDR3 residues: CASSPMDGRLETQYF. For the CDR3, the DNA is TGCGCCAGCAGCCCAATGGACGGCCGCCTAGAGACCCAGTACTTC.

V and J are TRBV2 and TRBJ1-5, with TRBD1 matching over 7 bases. This CDR3 is built from 15 residues. J lost 0 bases, V lost 6 bases, and 5 bases had no gene match. Germline lookup yields CDR1 SNHLY and CDR2 FYNNEI. CDR3 protein: CASSLGQTSNQPQHF. The CDR3 DNA sequence: TGTGCCAGCAGCCTGGGACAGACTAGCAATCAGCCCCAGCATTTT.

Of note for this clone: This specimen includes other DNA sequences encoding the same CDR3. J is TRBJ1-1 and V is TRBV9; TRBD1 might be the D (6 bases). V was clipped by 3 bases and J by 0 bases, with 9 bases between them. The CDR3 length is 14 residues. Germline CDR1 SGDLS, CDR2 YYNGEE. The CDR3 region is CASSATGMNTEAFF. CDR3 in DNA: TGTGCCAGCAGCGCCACAGGGATGAACACTGAAGCTTTCTTT.

The DNA of the CDR3 is TGTGCCAGCAGCCGCAGGGTGGACACCGGGGAGCTGTTTTTT. Encoded protein: CASSRRVDTGELFF. The chain employs TRBV7-8 and TRBJ2-2, with D tentatively TRBD1 (5 bases). Trimming took off 5 bases at V and 3 bases at J, with 10 bases between the two ends. The CDR3 spans 14 residues. CDR1 and CDR2 from the germline V gene are SGHVS and FQNEAQ.

The chain has TRBV10-3 and TRBJ2-2; 10 bases align to TRBD1. The ends lost 4 bases at V and 1 base at J; junction bases unmatched: 3. CDR3 length: 16 residues. Germline V gene data show CDR1 as ENHRY and CDR2 as SYGVKD. The chain's CDR3 is CAISGGQGMNTGELFF. The CDR3 DNA sequence: TGTGCCATCAGTGGGGGACAGGGGATGAACACCGGGGAGCTGTTTTTT.

V usage is TRBV10-3 and J usage is TRBJ2-3, with D tentatively TRBD2 (6 bases). V shed 11 bases and J shed 4 bases, with 13 bases lying between them. CDR1 and CDR2 from the germline V gene are ENHRY and SYGVKD. The CDR3 extends over 12 amino acids. The chain's CDR3 is CAVGGSADTQYF. CDR3 bases: TGTGCCGTGGGAGGCTCGGCAGATACGCAGTATTTT.

This rearrangement joins TRBV6-1 to TRBJ1-5, with a weak D call TRBD1 (5 bases). V was trimmed by 1 base and J by 4 bases, leaving 11 bases between them. Germline CDR1 MNHNS, CDR2 SASEGT. There are 15 residues in the CDR3. CDR3 residues: CASSEGGRPNQPQHF. CDR3 bases: TGTGCCAGCAGTGAAGGGGGACGCCCGAATCAGCCCCAGCATTTT.

This chain links TRBV6-6 with TRBJ2-5; 7 nucleotides agree with TRBD2. V gave up 6 bases and J gave up 5 bases; unmatched junction bases: 9. The CDR3 covers 14 residues. Germline CDR1 is MNHNY and CDR2 is SVGAGI (reference sequence). This chain's CDR3 is CASRAAGVRETQYF. The CDR3 nucleotides are TGTGCCAGCAGAGCGGCGGGAGTCCGGGAGACCCAGTACTTC.

This clone was counted between two and nine times. The chain is built from TRBV28 and TRBJ1-1; D is ambiguous. There are 13 residues in the CDR3. From germline, CDR1 is MDHEN and CDR2 SYDVKM. V dropped 6 bases and J dropped 0 bases, with 8 bases sitting between them. The CDR3 bases are TGTGCCAGCAGCCCTAAGATGAACACTGAAGCTTTCTTT. This translates into CASSPKMNTEAFF.